This section outlines one T cell receptor (beta chain) sequence together with its context. This sample stems from a study of cytomegalovirus exposure and HLA in healthy donors. It was with 60 Vbeta and 13 Jbeta primers that the PCR ran. Libraries were prepared by immunoSEQ multiplex PCR; TCRdb keeps only in-frame clonotypes and omits some of them. The sample comprises fewer than 200,000 clones, about 82% of which are singletons, and 0.75% to 0.8% rests with the top ten. There are 15 residues in the CDR3. Sequenced input: PBMCs. The chain links TRBV7-5 to TRBJ2-4; the listed D gene, TRBD2, was not tested against the DNA. TRBV7-5 is a documented pseudogene. The sequence was collected from a female donor in good health and CMV-seronegative. CDR3 residues: CARSFSTQSKNIQYF. CDR3 DNA sequence: TGTGCCAGAAGCTTTTCGACTCAATCTAAAAACATTCAGTACTTC.